This passage covers 7 T cell receptor beta chains from one sample sequenced in a study of shared clonotypes between healthy human individuals. This table comes from immunoSEQ multiplex PCR, and its TCRdb copy is limited to in-frame clones, with some not included. The data contain around 1 million clones, over 60% of them singletons. Sequenced input: memory CD4+ T cells sorted from blood. Subset specified: CD45RA-negative fraction. The source is a man aged 18 to 29 in good health.

The chain recombines TRBV2 with TRBJ1-2, with D possibly matching TRBD1 (5 bases). The germline CDR1 and CDR2 sequences are SNHLY and FYNNEI. The CDR3 extends over 12 amino acids. V was clipped by 7 bases and J by 6 bases, with 12 bases between them. The CDR3 loop is CASTGRDHGYTF. The CDR3 region has the DNA TGTGCCAGCACGGGCAGGGACCATGGCTACACCTTC.

V gene TRBV30 combines with J gene TRBJ1-4; D is unclear. This CDR3 comprises 14 residues. The ends were cut back, 2 bases at V and 3 bases at J, with 10 bases in the middle. Germline CDR1 and CDR2: GTSNPN and SVGIG (reference sequence). CDR3 sequence: CAWSLGMANEKLFF. In DNA, the CDR3 is TGTGCCTGGAGTTTAGGCATGGCTAATGAAAAACTGTTTTTT.

The rearrangement links TRBV11-2 to TRBJ1-6; D may be TRBD1 (5 bases). V was shortened by 3 bases and J by 10 bases, with 13 bases between the two germline ends. The CDR3 spans 14 residues. The germline CDR1 and CDR2 sequences are SGHAT and FQNNGV. CDR3: CASSLTDISSPLHF. The CDR3 region has the DNA TGTGCCAGCAGCTTGACGGACATAAGCTCACCCCTCCACTTT.

This clone was counted a single time. The gene calls are TRBV7-2 and TRBJ1-1; tentative D call: TRBD1 (6 bases). Germline V gene data show CDR1 as SGHTA and CDR2 as FQGNSA. The CDR3 has 15 residues. Trimming removed 7 bases from V and 1 base from J, with 16 bases in between. This chain's CDR3 is CASILGGGWNTEAFF. DNA for the CDR3: TGTGCCAGCATCCTAGGGGGGGGCTGGAACACTGAAGCTTTCTTT.

For the CDR3, the DNA is TGTGCCAGCAGCTTAGAGGGCCAGGGCAGGCAGCCCCAGCATTTT. Protein product: CASSLEGQGRQPQHF. The V call is TRBV7-9, the J call TRBJ1-5; tentatively, D is TRBD1 (5 bases). V lost 1 base and J 7 bases, leaving 14 bases between the germline ends. The germline CDR1 and CDR2 sequences are SEHNR and FQNEAQ (reference sequence). CDR3 length: 15 amino acids.

The J gene is TRBJ1-1, the V gene TRBV11-2; TRBD1 might be the D (5 bases). The V gene's germline CDR1 is SGHAT and CDR2 FQNNGV. Trimming shortened V by 1 base and J by 5 bases, and 14 bases separated the two germline ends. The CDR3 has 15 residues. The CDR3 DNA reads as TGTGCCAGCAGCTTAGGTTACGGGGGATGGACTGAAGCTTTCTTT. This codes for CASSLGYGGWTEAFF.

The rearrangement joins TRBV29-1 to TRBJ2-3, with 7 bases identical to TRBD1. The CDR3 contains 14 residues. Germline trimming cut 4 bases from V and 0 bases from J; bases unmatched to any gene: 4. In germline, CDR1 is SQVTM, CDR2 ANQGSEA. For the CDR3, the DNA is TGCAGCGTTGTGCTACAGGGGAGCACAGATACGCAGTATTTT. Translating it yields CSVVLQGSTDTQYF.